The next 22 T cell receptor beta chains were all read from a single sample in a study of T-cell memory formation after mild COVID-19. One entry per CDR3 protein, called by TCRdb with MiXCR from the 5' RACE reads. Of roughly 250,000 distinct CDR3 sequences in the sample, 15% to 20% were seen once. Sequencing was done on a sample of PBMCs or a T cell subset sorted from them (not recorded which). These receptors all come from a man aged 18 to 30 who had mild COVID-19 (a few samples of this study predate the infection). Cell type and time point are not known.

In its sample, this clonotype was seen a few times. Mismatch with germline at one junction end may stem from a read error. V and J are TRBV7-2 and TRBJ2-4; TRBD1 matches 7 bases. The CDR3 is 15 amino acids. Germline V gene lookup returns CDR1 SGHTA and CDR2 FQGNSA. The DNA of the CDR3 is TGTGCCAGCAGCTTAGCTGGGACAGCCCAAAACATTCAGTACTTC. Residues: CASSLAGTAQNIQYF.

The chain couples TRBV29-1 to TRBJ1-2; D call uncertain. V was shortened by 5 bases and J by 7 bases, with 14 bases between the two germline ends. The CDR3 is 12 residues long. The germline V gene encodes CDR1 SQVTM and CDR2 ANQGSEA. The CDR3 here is CSVRGSRFGYTF. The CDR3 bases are TGCAGCGTTCGCGGGTCGCGGTTTGGCTACACCTTC.

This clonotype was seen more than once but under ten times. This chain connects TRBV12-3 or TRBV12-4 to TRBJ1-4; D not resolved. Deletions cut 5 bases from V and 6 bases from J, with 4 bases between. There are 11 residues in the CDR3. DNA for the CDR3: TGTGCCAGCAGTAGCTATGAAAAACTGTTTTTT. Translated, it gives CASSSYEKLFF.

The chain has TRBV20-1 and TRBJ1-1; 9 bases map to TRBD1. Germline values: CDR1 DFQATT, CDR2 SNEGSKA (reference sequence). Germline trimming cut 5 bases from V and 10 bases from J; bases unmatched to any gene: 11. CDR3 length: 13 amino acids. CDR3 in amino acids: CSARSGTGLGAFF. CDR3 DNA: TGCAGTGCTCGATCCGGGACAGGGCTCGGAGCTTTCTTT.

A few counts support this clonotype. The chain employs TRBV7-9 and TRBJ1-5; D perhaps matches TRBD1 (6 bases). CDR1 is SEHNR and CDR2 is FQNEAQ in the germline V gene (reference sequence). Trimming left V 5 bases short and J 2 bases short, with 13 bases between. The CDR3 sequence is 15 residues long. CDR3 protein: CASSATEGGNQPQHF. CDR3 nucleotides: TGTGCCAGCAGCGCCACCGAGGGGGGCAATCAGCCCCAGCATTTT. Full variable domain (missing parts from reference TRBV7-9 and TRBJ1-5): DTGVSQNPRHKITKRGQNVTFRCDPISEHNRLYWYRQTLGQGPEFLTYFQNEAQLEKSRLLSDRFSAERPKGSFSTLEIQRTEQGDSAMYLCASSATEGGNQPQHFGDGTRLSIL.

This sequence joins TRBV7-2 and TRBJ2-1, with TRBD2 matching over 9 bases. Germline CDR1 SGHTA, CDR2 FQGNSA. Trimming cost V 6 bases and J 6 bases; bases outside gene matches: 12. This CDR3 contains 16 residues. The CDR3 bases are TGTGCCAGCAGAGAAACACCCAGCGGGGGGATCAATGAGCAGTTCTTC. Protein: CASRETPSGGINEQFF.

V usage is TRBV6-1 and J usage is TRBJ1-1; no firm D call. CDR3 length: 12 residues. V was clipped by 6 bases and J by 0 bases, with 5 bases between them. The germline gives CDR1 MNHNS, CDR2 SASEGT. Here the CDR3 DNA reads TGTGCCAGCAGGAGCTTGAACACTGAAGCTTTCTTT. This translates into CASRSLNTEAFF.

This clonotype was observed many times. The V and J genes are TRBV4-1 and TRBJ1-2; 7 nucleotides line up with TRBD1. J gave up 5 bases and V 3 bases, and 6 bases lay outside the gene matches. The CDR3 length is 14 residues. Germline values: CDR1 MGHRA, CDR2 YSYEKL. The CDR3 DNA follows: TGCGCCAGCAGCCAGAATGGACAGGCATATGGCTACACCTTC. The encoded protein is CASSQNGQAYGYTF.

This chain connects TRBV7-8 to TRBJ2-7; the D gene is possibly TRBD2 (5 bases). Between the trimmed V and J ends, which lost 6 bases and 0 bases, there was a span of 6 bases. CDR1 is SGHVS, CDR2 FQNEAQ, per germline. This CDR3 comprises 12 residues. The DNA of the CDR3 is TGTGCCAGCAGGGAGGCCTCCTACGAGCAGTACTTC. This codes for CASREASYEQYF.

CDR3 residues: CASSLRTVANEKLFF. CDR3 DNA sequence: TGTGCCAGCAGCTTACGGACAGTGGCAAATGAAAAACTGTTTTTT. The rearrangement links TRBV7-9 to TRBJ1-4, with D tentatively TRBD1 (6 bases). The CDR3 extends over 15 amino acids. The V gene's germline CDR1 is SEHNR and CDR2 FQNEAQ (reference sequence). The V and J ends lost 2 bases and 5 bases respectively, with 12 bases between them.

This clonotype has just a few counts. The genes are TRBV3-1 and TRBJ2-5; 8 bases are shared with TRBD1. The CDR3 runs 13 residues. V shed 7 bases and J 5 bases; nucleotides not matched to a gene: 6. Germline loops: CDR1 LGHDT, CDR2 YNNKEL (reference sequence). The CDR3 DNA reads TGTGCCAGCAACCAGGGGGCTGGGGAGACCCAGTACTTC. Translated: CASNQGAGETQYF.

This CDR3 reads CSARDRGPGGNTIYF. In DNA, the CDR3 is TGCAGTGCTAGGGACAGGGGCCCGGGGGGAAACACCATATATTTT. The chain employs TRBV20-1 and TRBJ1-3, with 9 bases that match TRBD1. V dropped 3 bases and J dropped 4; count of bases not matched to a gene: 7. The CDR3 is 15 residues long. In germline, CDR1 is DFQATT, CDR2 SNEGSKA (reference sequence).

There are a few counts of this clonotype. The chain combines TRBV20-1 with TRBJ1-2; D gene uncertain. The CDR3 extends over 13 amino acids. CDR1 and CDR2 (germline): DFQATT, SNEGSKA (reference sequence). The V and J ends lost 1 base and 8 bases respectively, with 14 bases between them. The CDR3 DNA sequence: TGCAGTGCTAGAGCTTGGAGGGATCGAGGCTACACCTTC. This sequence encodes CSARAWRDRGYTF.

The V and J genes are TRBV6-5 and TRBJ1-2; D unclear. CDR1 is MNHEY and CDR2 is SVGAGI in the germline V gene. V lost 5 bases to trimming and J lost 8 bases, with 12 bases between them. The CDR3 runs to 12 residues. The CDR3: CASSPKGRGYTF. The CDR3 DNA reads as TGTGCCAGCAGTCCGAAGGGTAGAGGCTACACCTTC.

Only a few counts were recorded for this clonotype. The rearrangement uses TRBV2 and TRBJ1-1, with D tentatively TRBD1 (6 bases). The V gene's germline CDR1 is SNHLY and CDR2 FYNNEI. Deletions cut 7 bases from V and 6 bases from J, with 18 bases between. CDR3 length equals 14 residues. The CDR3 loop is CASITSLGGAEAFF. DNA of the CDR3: TGTGCCAGCATCACTTCCCTTGGGGGCGCTGAAGCTTTCTTT.

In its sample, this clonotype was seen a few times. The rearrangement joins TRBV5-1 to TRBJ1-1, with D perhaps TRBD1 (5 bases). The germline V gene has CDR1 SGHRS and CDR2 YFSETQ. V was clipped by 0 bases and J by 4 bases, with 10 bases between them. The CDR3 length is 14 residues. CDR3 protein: CASSLEGVGTEAFF. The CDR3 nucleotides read TGCGCCAGCAGCTTGGAAGGGGTGGGCACTGAAGCTTTCTTT.

Here the CDR3 DNA reads TGCGCCAGCAGCACCCGAGGGGGCGCTGAAGCTTTCTTT. It is translated as CASSTRGGAEAFF. The chain is built from TRBV5-1 and TRBJ1-1; 7 bases agree with TRBD1. CDR3 length: 13 residues. Germline CDR1 reads SGHRS; CDR2 reads YFSETQ. V lost 4 bases, J lost 6 bases, and 6 bases stayed unmatched.

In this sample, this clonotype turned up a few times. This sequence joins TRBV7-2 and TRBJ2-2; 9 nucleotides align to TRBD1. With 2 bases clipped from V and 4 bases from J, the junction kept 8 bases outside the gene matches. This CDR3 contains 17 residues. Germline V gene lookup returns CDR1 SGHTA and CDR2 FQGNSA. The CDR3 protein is CASSLSRTGALTGELFF. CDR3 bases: TGTGCCAGCAGCTTATCCCGGACAGGGGCTCTCACCGGGGAGCTGTTTTTT.

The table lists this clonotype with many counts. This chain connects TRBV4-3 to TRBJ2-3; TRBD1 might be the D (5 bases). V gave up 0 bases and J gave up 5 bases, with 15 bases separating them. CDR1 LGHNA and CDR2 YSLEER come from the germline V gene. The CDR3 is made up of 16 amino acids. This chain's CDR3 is CASSQDVGLGKDTQYF. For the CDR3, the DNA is TGCGCCAGCAGCCAAGATGTGGGGCTGGGGAAAGATACGCAGTATTTT.

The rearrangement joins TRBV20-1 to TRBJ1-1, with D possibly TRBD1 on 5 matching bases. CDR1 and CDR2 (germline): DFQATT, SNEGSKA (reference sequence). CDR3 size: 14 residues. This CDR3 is CRQGEPPLSTEAFF. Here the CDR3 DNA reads TGCAGGCAAGGGGAGCCCCCCCTGAGCACTGAAGCTTTCTTT.

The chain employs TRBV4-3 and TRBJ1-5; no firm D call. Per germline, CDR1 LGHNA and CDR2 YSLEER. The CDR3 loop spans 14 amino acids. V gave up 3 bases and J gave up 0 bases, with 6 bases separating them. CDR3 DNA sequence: TGCGCCAGCAGCCACACAGTTAGCAATCAGCCCCAGCATTTT. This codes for CASSHTVSNQPQHF.

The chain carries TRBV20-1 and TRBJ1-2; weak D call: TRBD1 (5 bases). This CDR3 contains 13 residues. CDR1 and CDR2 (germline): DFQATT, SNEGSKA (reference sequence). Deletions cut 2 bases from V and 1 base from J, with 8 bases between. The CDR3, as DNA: TGCAGTGCTAGACCGGACAATAACTATGGCTACACCTTC. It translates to CSARPDNNYGYTF.